A single T cell receptor (beta chain) is shown here with its context. V lost 8 bases and J 4 bases, leaving 8 bases between the germline ends. This CDR3 has 11 residues. The V gene's germline CDR1 is SNHLY and CDR2 FYNNEI. Here immunoSEQ multiplex PCR was the method, and the copy in TCRdb shows in-frame clones only, minus some. The sample lists 75,000 to 90,000 clones; approximately 89% were seen once. The source of the sample is a study of control samples from healthy donors and cancer patients. This receptor was identified in a man aged 30 to 39 in good health. The chain links TRBV2 to TRBJ1-1; D is ambiguous. Sequenced input: blood. CDR3: CASFVSTEAFF. The CDR3 bases are TGTGCCAGCTTTGTCTCCACTGAAGCTTTCTTT. Full variable domain (missing parts from reference TRBV2 and TRBJ1-1): EPEVTQTPSHQVTQMGQEVILRCVPISNHLYFYWYRQILGQKVEFLVSFYNNEISEKSEIFDDQFSVERPDGSNFTLKIRSTKLEDSAMYFCASFVSTEAFFGQGTRLTVV.